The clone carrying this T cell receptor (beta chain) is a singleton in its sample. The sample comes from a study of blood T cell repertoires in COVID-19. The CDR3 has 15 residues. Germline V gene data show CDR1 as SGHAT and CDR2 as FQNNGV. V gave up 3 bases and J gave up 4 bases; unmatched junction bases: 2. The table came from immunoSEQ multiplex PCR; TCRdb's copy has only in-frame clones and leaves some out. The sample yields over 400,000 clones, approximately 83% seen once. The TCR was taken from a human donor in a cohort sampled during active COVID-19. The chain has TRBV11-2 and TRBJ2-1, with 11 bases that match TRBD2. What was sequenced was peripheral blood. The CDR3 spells CASSFTSGGYNEQFF. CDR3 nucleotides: TGTGCCAGCAGCTTCACTAGCGGGGGTTACAATGAGCAGTTCTTC.